This T cell receptor (beta chain) was identified in a study of breast tumors, draining lymph nodes, adjacent tissues. Study-wide results and caveats: Data fit most tumor T cells coming from lymph node, expanding in tumor. Tumors had less TCR diversity than lymph nodes, more than nontumor tissue.

There are 14 residues in the CDR3. Between the trimmed V and J ends, which lost 5 bases and 7 bases, there was a span of 15 bases. CDR1 SNHLY and CDR2 FYNNEI come from the germline V gene. TCRdb itself ran the multiplex PCR reads through MiXCR, one entry per CDR3 protein. The table has fewer than 150,000 distinct CDR3 sequences, 21% seen once; the top ten hold 2.2%. Breast cancer patients provided tissue from their axillary draining lymph nodes. At least ten counts were recorded for this clonotype. As yet, its antigen is unknown. The V and J genes are TRBV2 and TRBJ1-5, with D possibly matching TRBD1 (5 bases). The source material was axillary lymph node tissue. The TCR originated in a female donor with breast cancer. Some clones in this sample may be carry-over from other donors' samples. The CDR3 loop reads CASSKLEGAQPQHF. CDR3 coding DNA: TGTGCCAGCAGTAAATTGGAAGGGGCCCAGCCCCAGCATTTT.